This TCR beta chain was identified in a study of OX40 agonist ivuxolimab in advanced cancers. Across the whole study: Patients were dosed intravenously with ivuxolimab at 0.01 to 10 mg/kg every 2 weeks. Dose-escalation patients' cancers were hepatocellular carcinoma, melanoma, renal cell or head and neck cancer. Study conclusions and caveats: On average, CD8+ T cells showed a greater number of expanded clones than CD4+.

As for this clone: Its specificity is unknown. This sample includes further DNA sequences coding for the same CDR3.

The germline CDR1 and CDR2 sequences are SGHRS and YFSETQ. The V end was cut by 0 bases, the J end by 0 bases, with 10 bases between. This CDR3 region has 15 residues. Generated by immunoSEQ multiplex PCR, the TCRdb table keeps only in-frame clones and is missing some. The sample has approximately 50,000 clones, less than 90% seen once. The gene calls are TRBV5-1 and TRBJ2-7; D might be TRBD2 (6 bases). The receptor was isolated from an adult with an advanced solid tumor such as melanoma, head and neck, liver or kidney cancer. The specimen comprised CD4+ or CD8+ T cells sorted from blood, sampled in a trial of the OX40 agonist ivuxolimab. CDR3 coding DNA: TGCGCCAGCAGCTTGGCCGGGGGAAGCTCCTACGAGCAGTACTTC. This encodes CASSLAGGSSYEQYF.